Below, 9 T cell receptor beta chains from the same sample are listed, as sequenced in a study of T cell repertoires in cytomegalovirus infection. TCRdb fed the reads into MiXCR, producing one record per CDR3 protein. The sample gives hundreds of thousands of distinct CDR3 sequences, around 24% of which show up once; roughly 8% is in the top ten. Sequenced: CD8+ T cells from PBMCs. These receptors were collected from a human donor in good health (CMV status not recorded). Some clones in this sample may be carry-over from other donors' samples.

This sequence joins TRBV6-5 and TRBJ1-2; D is ambiguous. Per the germline V gene, CDR1 is MNHEY and CDR2 is SVGAGI. Trimming left V 2 bases short and J 5 bases short, with 9 bases between. The CDR3 sequence is 13 residues long. CDR3 bases: TGTGCCAGCAGTTACGAATGGGATTATGGCTACACCTTC. Protein sequence: CASSYEWDYGYTF.

This chain links TRBV24-1 with TRBJ1-5; tentative D call: TRBD1 (5 bases). The CDR3 runs 14 residues. Per the germline V gene, CDR1 is KGHDR and CDR2 is SFDVKD. The V end was cut by 5 bases, the J end by 5 bases, with 12 bases between. The DNA for the CDR3 is TGTGCCACCAGTGCTTCGGGGGTCGATCAGCCCCAGCATTTT. Amino acid sequence: CATSASGVDQPQHF.

In its sample, this clonotype was seen a few times. The gene calls are TRBV6-5 and TRBJ1-2, with a possible D match to TRBD1 (6 bases). Germline V gives CDR1 MNHEY, CDR2 SVGAGI. This CDR3 is built from 14 residues. With 2 bases removed from V and 8 bases from J, the gap between germline ends came to 15 bases. CDR3 protein: CASSYGGGARGYTF. The CDR3 nucleotides are TGTGCCAGCAGTTACGGTGGGGGGGCTAGGGGCTACACCTTC.

This clonotype was recorded a few times. The chain links TRBV28 to TRBJ1-2; 9 positions agree with TRBD1. The CDR3 has 11 amino acids. The germline CDR1 and CDR2 sequences are MDHEN and SYDVKM. With 3 bases clipped from V and 13 bases from J, the junction kept 3 bases outside the gene matches. The CDR3 region is CASSLGTGTTF. DNA for the CDR3: TGTGCCAGCAGTTTGGGGACAGGGACCACCTTC.

This clonotype was counted at least ten times. The J gene is TRBJ1-1, the V gene TRBV6-5; D unresolved. Germline-derived CDR1 and CDR2 are MNHEY and SVGAGI. V was clipped by 0 bases and J by 1 base, with 6 bases between them. This CDR3 spans 14 amino acids. For the CDR3, the DNA is TGTGCCAGCAGTTACTCGAGACAGAACACTGAAGCTTTCTTT. Protein product: CASSYSRQNTEAFF.

V and J are TRBV13 and TRBJ2-4; 7 bases fit TRBD1. The CDR3 is 14 residues long. Germline V gene data show CDR1 as PRHDT and CDR2 as FYEKMQ (reference sequence). V dropped 1 base and J dropped 8; count of bases not matched to a gene: 5. The CDR3 DNA sequence: TGTGCCAGCAGCTTAGTGAGGGGGCAGGACATTCAGTACTTC. Translated, it gives CASSLVRGQDIQYF.

This clonotype was found many times. The CDR3 DNA follows: TGTGCCAGCGGGGAGGGGGACACTGAAGCTTTCTTT. It is translated as CASGEGDTEAFF. The rearrangement links TRBV6-1 to TRBJ1-1; possibly TRBD1 for D (6 bases). V lost 8 bases and J lost 3, with 10 bases in between. Germline V gives CDR1 MNHNS, CDR2 SASEGT. The CDR3 loop spans 12 amino acids.

In regard to this clonotype: A read error may be the cause here, since a much bigger clone is one base away. Since the CDR3 does not end with the conserved phenylalanine or tryptophan, this likely comes from a read error. CDR3 in amino acids: CASSTQKGNGTGELFC. CDR3 sequence (DNA): TGTGCCAGCAGCACCCAAAAGGGGAACGGGACCGGGGAGCTGTTTTGT. This chain links TRBV11-1 with TRBJ2-2; D possibly corresponds to TRBD1 (5 bases). Trimming removed 5 bases from V and 5 bases from J, with 18 bases in between. This CDR3 spans 16 amino acids. The germline CDR1 and CDR2 sequences are SGHAT and FQDESV (reference sequence).

Only a few counts were recorded for this clonotype. The rearrangement links TRBV29-1 to TRBJ2-1; 9 bases line up with TRBD1. The CDR3 loop spans 15 amino acids. The ends lost 3 bases at V and 5 bases at J; junction bases unmatched: 8. Germline V CDR1 and CDR2: SQVTM, ANQGSEA. This CDR3 is CSVEGRDRDHNEQFF. CDR3 sequence (DNA): TGCAGCGTTGAGGGCCGGGACAGGGATCACAATGAGCAGTTCTTC.